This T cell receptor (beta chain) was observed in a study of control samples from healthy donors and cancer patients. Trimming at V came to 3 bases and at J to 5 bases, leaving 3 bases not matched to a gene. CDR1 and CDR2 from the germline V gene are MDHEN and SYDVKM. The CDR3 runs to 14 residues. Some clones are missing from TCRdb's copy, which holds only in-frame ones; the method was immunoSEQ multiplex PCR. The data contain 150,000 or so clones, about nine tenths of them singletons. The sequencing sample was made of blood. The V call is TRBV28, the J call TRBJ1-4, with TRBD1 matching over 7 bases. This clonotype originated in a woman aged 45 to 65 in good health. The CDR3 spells CASSFGDSNEKLFF. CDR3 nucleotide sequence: TGTGCCAGCAGTTTCGGGGACAGCAATGAAAAACTGTTTTTT. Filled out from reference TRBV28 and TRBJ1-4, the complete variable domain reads DVKVTQSSRYLVKRTGEKVFLECVQDMDHENMFWYRQDPGLGLRLIYFSYDVKMKEKGDIPEGYSVSREKKERFSLILESASTNQTSMYLCASSFGDSNEKLFFGSGTQLSVL.